This TCR beta chain derives from a study of blood T cell repertoires in COVID-19. TCRdb's copy holds only in-frame clones and misses some; the assay was immunoSEQ multiplex PCR. In the table there are 130,000 to 150,000 clones, approximately 82% of which are singletons. Per the germline V gene, CDR1 is SGHTA and CDR2 is FQGNSA. The CDR3 spans 15 residues. V lost 1 base to trimming and J lost 0 bases, with 9 bases between them. Material for sequencing was peripheral blood. The source is a woman aged 45-65 years in a cohort sampled during active or convalescent COVID-19. The gene calls are TRBV7-2 and TRBJ1-1; the D is unclear. The CDR3 nucleotides read TGTGCCAGCAGCTTAGGGTGGCACATGAACACTGAAGCTTTCTTT. This translates into CASSLGWHMNTEAFF.